This T cell receptor beta chain was captured in a study of shared clonotypes between healthy human individuals (dated by TCRdb to the early 2020s). Context from the whole study: A few men and two women, aged 18 to 49 years, made up the cohort. For each donor, three plates each were used for CD4 naive and CD4 memory, two plates were used for CD8 naive, and one plate was used for CD8 memory. To estimate repertoire size and how much clonotypes are shared between individuals, the study performed deep sequencing of blood TCR repertoires from 4 to 6 healthy adults. Different laboratories and diverse techniques were used to prepare libraries and sequence TCR repertoires, to increase sequencing depth and limit assay-specific biases. Leukapheresis yielded between about 0.85 and 10 billion PBMCs per donor.

Using the deep immunoSEQ assay, TCR CDR3 regions were amplified from genomic DNA by multiplex PCR. Extracted genomic DNA from each cell subset was spread evenly across all wells of several immunoSEQ 96-well plates, with each plate serving as a replicate. Each replicate PCR for sorted subsets received roughly 0.2 ug genomic DNA, equal to 30,000 or so T cell genomes. Purified libraries were measured with a Qubit 3.0 fluorometer, size-checked on a Bioanalyzer 2100, and measured again with the KAPA Library Quantification kit. Every immunoSEQ 96-well plate was sequenced on a separate single-read 150-cycle Illumina NextSeq 550 flow cell. Processing in the source paper ran as follows. The immunoSEQ output contained only junctional sequences without quality scores, so filtering could not match that applied to full-length reads. Sequences were annotated with PyIR, a Python wrapper for IgBLAST v1.9, using IMGT germline references to assign V/J genes and CDR3. Reads with weak V/J assignments (E-value above 1e-6), missing CDR3, stop codons, out-of-frame junctions, or ambiguous translated residues were removed. V3J clonotypes were defined as sequences sharing the same inferred V gene, J gene, and CDR3 amino acid sequence. Percentage overlap between repertoires was calculated by dividing the number of shared unique clonotypes by the size of the smaller repertoire. Repertoire richness was assessed with RTK rarefaction, the Chao1 estimator, and Recon v2.1 estimates of unobserved clonotypes. OLGA was used to compute generation probabilities for all TCRbeta clonotypes that the gDNA method yielded from several donors. Sourced from immuneACCESS, this table was stored by TCRdb with only in-frame sequences that have V and J called. A share of the clones is absent; for the studies checked, an unresolved V gene accounts for under half, and the remainder has no known explanation. D and trimming were read from the DNA, whereas the V and J calls and clone size are those reported in that table. The sample records approximately 530,000 clones, 90% to 96% of which are singletons. Roughly 0.06% of the sample is taken by the ten largest.

The paper's findings and limits, for the study overall: The genetic and exposure-history diversity represented was limited by the small number of donors. Sharing across several donors was observed for around 5% of naive CD4, about 4% of naive CD8, over 2% of memory CD4, and less than 0.45% of memory CD8 clonotypes. Based on pairwise subsampling, the degree of clonotype sharing among donors was expected to be affected by sequencing depth. Estimated clonotype richness was generally larger for naive than for memory subsets. Compared with non-shared clonotypes, clonotypes shared by all four sorted-subset donors had higher generation probabilities. Sampling was restricted to blood, and TCR repertoires in tissues likely differ from the TCR repertoires found in blood. Even with the large sequencing depth, rarefaction of the sorted-subset datasets indicated that sequencing was incomplete.

This clone showed up just once. No antigen is known for it. No per-base quality is available; no much larger clone lies one base away. Donors were healthy HIV-negative adults with no recently reported acute infections or vaccinations. Every donor was a Caucasian adult residing in Nashville, Tennessee, USA. Magnetic negative selection was used to enrich CD4+ T cells, after which naive cells were positively selected on CD45RA and the negative fraction became the memory subset. Blood was obtained by leukapheresis, after which PBMCs were separated by Ficoll-Histopaque density gradient centrifugation and cryopreserved in liquid nitrogen vapor phase. Purity and quantity of every magnetically sorted T cell population were checked by analytical flow cytometry. Each sorted fraction had its genomic DNA isolated and then quantified by UV absorbance on a Nanodrop 2000c. The specimen was naive CD4+ T cells sorted from blood. The cell subset or site label here, explained by the study, means: CD45RA+ positively selected. This clonotype was obtained from a woman in her twenties or thirties in good health.

The CDR3 reads CASRKNGQGNGYTF. Read as DNA, the sequence is TGTGCCAGCAGGAAGAACGGACAGGGAAATGGCTACACCTTC. In this chain, TRBV6-5 is recombined with TRBJ1-2; 8 central bases correspond to TRBD1. Including cysteine and phenylalanine, the CDR3 has 14 amino acids. The retained sequence is limited to the CDR3, 42 bases, with the frame set at the first base. For CDR1 and CDR2, the germline V gene lists MNHEY and SVGAGI. V is cut back by 6 bases and J by 6 bases, with 9 bases in the junction unmatched.